This note documents a single T cell receptor beta chain sequence. The sample belongs to a study of long-term antiretroviral therapy in people with HIV. The germline V and J ends were trimmed by 1 base and 4 bases, with 14 bases remaining between them. Germline CDR1 is LGHNA and CDR2 is YNFKEQ. CDR3 length equals 16 residues. The immunoSEQ assay was v3.0, run at survey level. Assay: immunoSEQ multiplex PCR; the TCRdb copy retains only in-frame clones and omits some. This sample carries tens of thousands of clones, roughly 88% of them seen once, and the ten largest clones take 3% to 4%. Every donor had one or more pre-ART and two or more post-ART PBMC samples. Among participants with HIV, every one received treatment in the United States. Cryopreserved PBMC samples of about 1-11 million cells were used for DNA extraction.

The sequence derives from a man aged 18 to 30 with HIV. The rearrangement joins TRBV4-2 to TRBJ1-3; no clear D gene. The sample was unsorted PBMCs, taken 0.8 years before starting antiretroviral therapy. CDR3 in amino acids: CASSQGPPTSGNTIYF. For the CDR3, the DNA is TGTGCCAGCAGCCAAGGTCCTCCGACGTCAGGAAACACCATATATTTT.